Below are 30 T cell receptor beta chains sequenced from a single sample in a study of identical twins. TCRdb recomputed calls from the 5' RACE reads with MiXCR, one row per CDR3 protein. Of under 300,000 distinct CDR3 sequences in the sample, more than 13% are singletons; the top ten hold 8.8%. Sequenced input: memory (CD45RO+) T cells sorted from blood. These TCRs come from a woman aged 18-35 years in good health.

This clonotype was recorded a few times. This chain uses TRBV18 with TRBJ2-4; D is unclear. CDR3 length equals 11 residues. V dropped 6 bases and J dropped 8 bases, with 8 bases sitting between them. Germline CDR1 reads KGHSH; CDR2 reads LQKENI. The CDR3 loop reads CASSPGDIQYF. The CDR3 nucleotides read TGTGCCAGCTCCCCCGGTGACATTCAGTACTTC. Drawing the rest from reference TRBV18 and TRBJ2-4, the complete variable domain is NAGVMQNPRHLVRRRGQEARLRCSPMKGHSHVYWYRQLPEEGLKFMVYLQKENIIDESGMPKERFSAEFPKEGPSILRIQQVVRGDSAAYFCASSPGDIQYFGAGTRLSVL.

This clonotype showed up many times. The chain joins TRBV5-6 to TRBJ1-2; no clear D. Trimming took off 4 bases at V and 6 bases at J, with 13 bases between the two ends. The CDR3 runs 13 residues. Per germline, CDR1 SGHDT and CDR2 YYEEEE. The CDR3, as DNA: TGTGCCAGCAGCCTTCCTGGGTATCATGGCTACACCTTC. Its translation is CASSLPGYHGYTF.

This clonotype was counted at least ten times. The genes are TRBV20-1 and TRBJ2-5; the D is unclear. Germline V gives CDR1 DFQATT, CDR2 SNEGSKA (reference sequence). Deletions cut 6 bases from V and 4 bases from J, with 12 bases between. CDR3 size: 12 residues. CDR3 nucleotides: TGCAGTGCAGCTAGTTGGGGAGAGACCCAGTACTTC. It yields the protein CSAASWGETQYF.

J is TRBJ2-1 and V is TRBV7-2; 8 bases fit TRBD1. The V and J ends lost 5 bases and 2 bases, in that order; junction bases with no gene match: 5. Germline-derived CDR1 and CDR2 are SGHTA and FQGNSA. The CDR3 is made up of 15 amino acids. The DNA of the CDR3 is TGTGCCAGCAGCCGTACAGGGGGGACCTACAATGAGCAGTTCTTC. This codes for CASSRTGGTYNEQFF. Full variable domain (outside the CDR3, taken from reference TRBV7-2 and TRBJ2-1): GAGVSQSPSNKVTEKGKDVELRCDPISGHTALYWYRQSLGQGLEFLIYFQGNSAPDKSGLPSDRFSAERTGGSVSTLTIQRTQQEDSAVYLCASSRTGGTYNEQFFGPGTRLTVL.

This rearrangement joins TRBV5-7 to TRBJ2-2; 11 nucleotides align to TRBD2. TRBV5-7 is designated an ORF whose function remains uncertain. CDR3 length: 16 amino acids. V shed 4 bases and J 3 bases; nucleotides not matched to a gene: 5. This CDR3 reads CASSRGLAGDTGELFF. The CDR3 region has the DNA TGTGCCAGCAGCCGCGGACTAGCGGGCGACACCGGGGAGCTGTTTTTT.

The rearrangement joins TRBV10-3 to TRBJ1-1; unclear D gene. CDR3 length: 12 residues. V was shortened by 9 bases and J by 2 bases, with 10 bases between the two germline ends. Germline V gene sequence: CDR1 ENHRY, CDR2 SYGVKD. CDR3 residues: CAIGGGNTEAFF. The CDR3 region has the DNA TGTGCCATTGGTGGCGGTAACACTGAAGCTTTCTTT.

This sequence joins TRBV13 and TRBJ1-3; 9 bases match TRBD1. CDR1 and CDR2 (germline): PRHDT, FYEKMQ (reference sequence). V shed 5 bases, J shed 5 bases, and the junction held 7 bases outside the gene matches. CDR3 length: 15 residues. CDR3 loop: CASSPGQGRRNTIYF. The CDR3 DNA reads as TGTGCCAGCAGCCCTGGACAGGGGAGGCGAAACACCATATATTTT.

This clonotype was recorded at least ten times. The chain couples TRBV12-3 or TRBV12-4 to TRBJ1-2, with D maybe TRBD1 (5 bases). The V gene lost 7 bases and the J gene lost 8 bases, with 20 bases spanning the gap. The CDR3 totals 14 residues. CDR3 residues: CASIWDGGFGGYTF. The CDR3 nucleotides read TGTGCCAGCATCTGGGACGGGGGTTTCGGGGGCTACACCTTC.

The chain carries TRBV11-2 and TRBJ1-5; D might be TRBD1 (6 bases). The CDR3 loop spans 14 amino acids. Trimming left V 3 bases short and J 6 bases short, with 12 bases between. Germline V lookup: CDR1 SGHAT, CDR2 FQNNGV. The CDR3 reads CASSLGADRQPQHF. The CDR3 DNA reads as TGTGCCAGCAGCTTGGGGGCGGATCGTCAGCCCCAGCATTTT.

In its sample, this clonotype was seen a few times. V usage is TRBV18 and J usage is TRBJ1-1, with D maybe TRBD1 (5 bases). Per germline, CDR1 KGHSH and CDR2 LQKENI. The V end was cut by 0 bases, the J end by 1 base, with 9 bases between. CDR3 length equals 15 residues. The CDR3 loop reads CASSPPSRANTEAFF. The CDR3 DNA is TGTGCCAGCTCACCACCGTCCAGGGCGAACACTGAAGCTTTCTTT.

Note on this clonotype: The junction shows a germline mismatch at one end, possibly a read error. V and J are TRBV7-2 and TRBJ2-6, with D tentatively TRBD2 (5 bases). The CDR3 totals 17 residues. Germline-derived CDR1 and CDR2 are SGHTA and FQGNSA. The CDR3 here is CASSLGFRGSGANVLTF. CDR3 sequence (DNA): TGTGCCAGTAGCTTAGGGTTTCGAGGGTCTGGGGCCAACGTCCTGACTTTC.

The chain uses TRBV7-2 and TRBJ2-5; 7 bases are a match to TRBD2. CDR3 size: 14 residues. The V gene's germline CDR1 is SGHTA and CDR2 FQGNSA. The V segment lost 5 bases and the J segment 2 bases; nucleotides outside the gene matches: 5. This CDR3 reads CASSLMRGQETQYF. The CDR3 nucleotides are TGTGCCAGCAGCCTCATGCGGGGGCAAGAGACCCAGTACTTC.

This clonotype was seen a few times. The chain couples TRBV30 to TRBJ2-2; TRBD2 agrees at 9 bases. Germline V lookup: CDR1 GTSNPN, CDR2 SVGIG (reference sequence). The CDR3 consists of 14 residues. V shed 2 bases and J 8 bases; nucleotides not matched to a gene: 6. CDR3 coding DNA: TGTGCCTGGAGTTTGGGACTAGCAGCAGGGGAGCTGTTTTTT. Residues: CAWSLGLAAGELFF.

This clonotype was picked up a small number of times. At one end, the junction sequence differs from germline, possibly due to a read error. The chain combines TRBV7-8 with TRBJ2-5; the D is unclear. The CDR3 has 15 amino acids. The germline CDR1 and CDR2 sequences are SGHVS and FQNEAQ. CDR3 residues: CSSSLERQIMGTQYF. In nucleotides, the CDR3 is TGTTCCAGCAGCTTAGAAAGGCAGATCATGGGGACCCAGTACTTC.

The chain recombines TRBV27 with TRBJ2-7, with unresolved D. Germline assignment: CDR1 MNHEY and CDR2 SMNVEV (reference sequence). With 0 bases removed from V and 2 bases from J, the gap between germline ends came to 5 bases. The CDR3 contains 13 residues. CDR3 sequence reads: CASSLSETYEQYF. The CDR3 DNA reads TGTGCCAGCAGTTTATCAGAAACCTACGAGCAGTACTTC.

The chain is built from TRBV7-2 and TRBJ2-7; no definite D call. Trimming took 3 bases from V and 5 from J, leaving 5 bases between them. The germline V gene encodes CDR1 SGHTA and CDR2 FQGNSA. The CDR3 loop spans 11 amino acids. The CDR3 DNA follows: TGTGCCAGCAGCTTCTACCACGAGCAGTACTTC. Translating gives CASSFYHEQYF.

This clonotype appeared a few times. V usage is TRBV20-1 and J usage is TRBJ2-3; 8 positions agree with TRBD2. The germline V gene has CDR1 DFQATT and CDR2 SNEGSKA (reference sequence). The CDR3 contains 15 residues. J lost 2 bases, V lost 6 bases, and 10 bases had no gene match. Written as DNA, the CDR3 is TGCAGTGCCGGGGGGGCGGAGGGCTTCACAGATACGCAGTATTTT. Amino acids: CSAGGAEGFTDTQYF.

The CDR3 DNA sequence: TGTGCCAGCAGGTCGACAGGCCAACTCTCTGGGGCCAACGTCCTGACTTTC. Protein sequence: CASRSTGQLSGANVLTF. The gene calls are TRBV28 and TRBJ2-6; a possible D gene is TRBD1 (6 bases). Germline CDR1 reads MDHEN; CDR2 reads SYDVKM. CDR3 size: 17 residues. V was clipped by 6 bases and J by 0 bases, with 15 bases between them.

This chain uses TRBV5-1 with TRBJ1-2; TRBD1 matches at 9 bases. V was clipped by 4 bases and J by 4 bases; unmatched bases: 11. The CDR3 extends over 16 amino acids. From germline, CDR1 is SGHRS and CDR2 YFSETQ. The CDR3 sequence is CASSPRGPGQGYGYTF. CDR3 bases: TGCGCCAGCAGCCCAAGAGGCCCGGGACAGGGCTATGGCTACACCTTC. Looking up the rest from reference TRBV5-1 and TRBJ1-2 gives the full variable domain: KAGVTQTPRYLIKTRGQQVTLSCSPISGHRSVSWYQQTPGQGLQFLFEYFSETQRNKGNFPGRFSGRQFSNSRSEMNVSTLELGDSALYLCASSPRGPGQGYGYTFGSGTRLTVV.

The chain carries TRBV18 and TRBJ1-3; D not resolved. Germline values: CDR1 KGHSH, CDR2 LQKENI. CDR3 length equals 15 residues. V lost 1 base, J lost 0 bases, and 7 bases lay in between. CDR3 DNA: TGTGCCAGCTCACCACGGGAGAGCTCTGGAAACACCATATATTTT. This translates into CASSPRESSGNTIYF.

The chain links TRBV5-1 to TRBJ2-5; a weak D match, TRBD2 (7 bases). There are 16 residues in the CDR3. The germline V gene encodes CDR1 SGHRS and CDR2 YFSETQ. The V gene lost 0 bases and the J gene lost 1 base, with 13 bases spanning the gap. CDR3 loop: CASSLVGGALQETQYF. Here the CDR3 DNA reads TGCGCCAGCAGCTTGGTGGGGGGGGCCCTCCAAGAGACCCAGTACTTC.

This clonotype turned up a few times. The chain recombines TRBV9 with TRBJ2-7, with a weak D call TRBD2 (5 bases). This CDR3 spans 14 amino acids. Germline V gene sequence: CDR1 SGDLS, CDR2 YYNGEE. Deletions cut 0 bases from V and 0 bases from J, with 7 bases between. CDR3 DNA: TGTGCCAGCAGCGTAGTGGGGAGCTCCTACGAGCAGTACTTC. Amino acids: CASSVVGSSYEQYF.

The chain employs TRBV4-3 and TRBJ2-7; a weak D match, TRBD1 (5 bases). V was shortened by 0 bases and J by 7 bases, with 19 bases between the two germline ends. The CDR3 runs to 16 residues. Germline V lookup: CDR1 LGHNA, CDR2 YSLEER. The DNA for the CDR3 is TGCGCCAGCAGCCAAGATCTAATCGCTCAGGGTTTAGAGCAGTACTTC. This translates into CASSQDLIAQGLEQYF.

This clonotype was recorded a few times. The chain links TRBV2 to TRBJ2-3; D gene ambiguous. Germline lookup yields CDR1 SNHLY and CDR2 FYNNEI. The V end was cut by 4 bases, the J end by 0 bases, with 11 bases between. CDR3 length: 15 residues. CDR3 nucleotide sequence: TGTGCCAGCAGTGTGTGGAGACCTAGCACAGATACGCAGTATTTT. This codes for CASSVWRPSTDTQYF.

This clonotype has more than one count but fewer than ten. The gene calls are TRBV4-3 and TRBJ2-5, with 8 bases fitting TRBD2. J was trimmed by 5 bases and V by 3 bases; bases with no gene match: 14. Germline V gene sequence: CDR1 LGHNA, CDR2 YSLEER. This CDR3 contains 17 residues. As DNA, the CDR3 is TGCGCCAGCAGCCACAATAGCGGGGCGGGCGGTGGGGAGACCCAGTACTTC. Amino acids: CASSHNSGAGGGETQYF.

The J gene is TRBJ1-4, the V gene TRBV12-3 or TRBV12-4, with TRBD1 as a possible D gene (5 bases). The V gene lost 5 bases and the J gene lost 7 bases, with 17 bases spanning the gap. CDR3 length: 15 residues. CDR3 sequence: CASSPLQGGGEKLFF. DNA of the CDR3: TGTGCCAGCAGTCCCCTTCAGGGTGGCGGTGAAAAACTGTTTTTT.

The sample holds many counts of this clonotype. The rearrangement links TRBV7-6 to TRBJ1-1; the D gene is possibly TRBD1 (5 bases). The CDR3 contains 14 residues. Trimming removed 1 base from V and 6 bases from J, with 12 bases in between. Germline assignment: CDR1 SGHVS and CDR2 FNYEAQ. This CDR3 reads CASSLVAGAAEAFF. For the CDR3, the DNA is TGTGCCAGCAGCTTAGTGGCTGGGGCCGCTGAAGCTTTCTTT. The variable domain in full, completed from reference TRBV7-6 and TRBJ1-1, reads GAGVSQSPRYKVTKRGQDVALRCDPISGHVSLYWYRQALGQGPEFLTYFNYEAQQDKSGLPNDRFSAERPEGSISTLTIQRTEQRDSAMYRCASSLVAGAAEAFFGQGTRLTVV.

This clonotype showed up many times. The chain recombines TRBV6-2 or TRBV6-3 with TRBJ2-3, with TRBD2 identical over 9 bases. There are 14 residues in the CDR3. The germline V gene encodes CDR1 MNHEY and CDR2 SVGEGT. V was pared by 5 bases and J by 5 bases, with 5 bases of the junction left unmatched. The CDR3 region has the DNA TGTGCCAGCAGTACGATAGCGGGGGTAGATACGCAGTATTTT. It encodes CASSTIAGVDTQYF.

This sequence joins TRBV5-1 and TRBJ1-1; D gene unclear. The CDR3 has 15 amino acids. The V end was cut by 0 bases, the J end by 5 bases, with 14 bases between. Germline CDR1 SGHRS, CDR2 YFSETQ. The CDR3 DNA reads TGCGCCAGCAGCTTGGCGCCCCCACCGGGGACTGAAGCTTTCTTT. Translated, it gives CASSLAPPPGTEAFF.

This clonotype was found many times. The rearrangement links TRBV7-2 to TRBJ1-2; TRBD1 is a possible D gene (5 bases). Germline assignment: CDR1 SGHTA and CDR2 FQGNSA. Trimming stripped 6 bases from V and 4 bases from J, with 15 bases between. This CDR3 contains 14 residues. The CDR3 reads CASSSAQVLYGYTF. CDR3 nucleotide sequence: TGTGCCAGCAGTTCGGCACAGGTCCTCTATGGCTACACCTTC.